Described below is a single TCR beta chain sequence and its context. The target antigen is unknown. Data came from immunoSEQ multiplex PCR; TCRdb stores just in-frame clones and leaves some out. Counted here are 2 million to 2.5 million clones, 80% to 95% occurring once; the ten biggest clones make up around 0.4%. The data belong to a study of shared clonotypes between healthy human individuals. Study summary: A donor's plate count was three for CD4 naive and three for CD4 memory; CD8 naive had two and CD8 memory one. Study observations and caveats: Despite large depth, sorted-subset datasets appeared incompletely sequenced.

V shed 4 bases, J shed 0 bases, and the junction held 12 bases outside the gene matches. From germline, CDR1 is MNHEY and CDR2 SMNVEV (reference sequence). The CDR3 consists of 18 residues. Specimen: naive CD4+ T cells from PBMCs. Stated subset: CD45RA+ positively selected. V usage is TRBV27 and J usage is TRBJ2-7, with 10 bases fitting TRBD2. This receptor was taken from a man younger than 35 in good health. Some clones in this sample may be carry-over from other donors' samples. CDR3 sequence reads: CASSSLGAGGRSSYEQYF. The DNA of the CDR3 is TGTGCCAGCAGTTCCCTAGGAGCGGGAGGGAGGAGCTCCTACGAGCAGTACTTC.